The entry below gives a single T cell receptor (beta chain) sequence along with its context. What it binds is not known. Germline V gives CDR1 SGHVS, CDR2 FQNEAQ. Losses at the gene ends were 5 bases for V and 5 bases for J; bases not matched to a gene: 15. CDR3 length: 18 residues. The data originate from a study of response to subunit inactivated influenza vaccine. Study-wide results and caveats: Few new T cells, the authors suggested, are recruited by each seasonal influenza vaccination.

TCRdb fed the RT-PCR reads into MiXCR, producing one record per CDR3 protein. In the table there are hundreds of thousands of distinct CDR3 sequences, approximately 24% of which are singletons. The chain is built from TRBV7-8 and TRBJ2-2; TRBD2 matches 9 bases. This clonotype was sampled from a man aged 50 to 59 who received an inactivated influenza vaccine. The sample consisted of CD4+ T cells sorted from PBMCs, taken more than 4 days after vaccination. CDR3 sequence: CASSLGLAGASGTGELFF. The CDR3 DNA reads TGTGCCAGCAGCCTGGGACTAGCAGGAGCGTCGGGTACCGGGGAGCTGTTTTTT. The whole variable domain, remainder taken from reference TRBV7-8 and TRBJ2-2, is GAGVSQSPRYKVAKRGQDVALRCDPISGHVSLFWYQQALGQGPEFLTYFQNEAQLDKSGLPSDRFFAERPEGSVSTLKIQRTQQEDSAVYLCASSLGLAGASGTGELFFGEGSRLTVL.